A selection of T cell receptor beta chains follows, all from one sample in a study of T-cell reconstitution after alpha-beta-depleted transplantation in children. MiXCR, applied by TCRdb to the PCR reads, yields one record per CDR3 protein. In the table there are about 48,000 distinct CDR3 sequences, roughly 5% of which are singletons. Here the sequenced sample was PBMCs, mostly from graft donor cells, taken 60 days after TCRalphabeta/CD19-depleted stem cell transplant. Receptors originate from a female patient between 2 and 15 years old who had a stem cell transplant for aplastic anemia, so the T cells may come from the graft donor. Each CDR3 is given with its conserved first and last residue. Fields, in order: clone size, D gene, J gene, V gene, CDR3 DNA, CDR3 protein. The D gene is left open where the match is weak. Clone size, where shown, is once, few, many, or a class for clones that have expanded.

abundance: -; d_gene: -; j_gene: TRBJ2-2; v_gene: TRBV28; CDR3nt: TGTGCCAGCAGAGGCAGGTACACCGGGGAGCTGTTTTTT; CDR3aa: CASRGRYTGELFF
abundance: many; d_gene: -; j_gene: TRBJ2-1; v_gene: TRBV5-1; CDR3nt: TGCGCCAGCAGCTTGGAAATTGGGTCCTACAATGAGCAGTTCTTC; CDR3aa: CASSLEIGSYNEQFF
abundance: many; d_gene: -; j_gene: TRBJ1-4; v_gene: TRBV5-1; CDR3nt: TGCGCCAGCAGCTCCGACGGGTCCTATGAAAAACTGTTTTTT; CDR3aa: CASSSDGSYEKLFF
abundance: many; d_gene: -; j_gene: TRBJ1-1; v_gene: TRBV4-1; CDR3nt: TGCGCCAGCAGCCAAGGGGGGAGGGGGAAGAACACTGAAGCTTTCTTT; CDR3aa: CASSQGGRGKNTEAFF
abundance: many; d_gene: TRBD1; j_gene: TRBJ1-2; v_gene: TRBV7-8; CDR3nt: TGTGCCAGCAGCTTAGGCGCAGGGGGCTCCTATGGCTACACCTTC; CDR3aa: CASSLGAGGSYGYTF
abundance: -; d_gene: -; j_gene: TRBJ1-1; v_gene: TRBV14; CDR3nt: TGTGCCAGCTCCCTGTCCGGTTTGAACACTGAAGCTTTCTTT; CDR3aa: CASSLSGLNTEAFF
abundance: -; d_gene: TRBD1; j_gene: TRBJ2-1; v_gene: TRBV2; CDR3nt: TGTGCCAGCAGTGTTCCGGGACAGGGGATCCATGAGCAGTTCTTC; CDR3aa: CASSVPGQGIHEQFF
abundance: many; d_gene: -; j_gene: TRBJ1-1; v_gene: TRBV28; CDR3nt: TGTGCCAGCAGTTTTGTTACGGGGCAGACAAACACTGAAGCTTTCTTT; CDR3aa: CASSFVTGQTNTEAFF
abundance: many; d_gene: -; j_gene: TRBJ2-7; v_gene: TRBV20-1; CDR3nt: TGCAGTGCTAGTTGGGGGACCCGTACCTACGAGCAGTACTTC; CDR3aa: CSASWGTRTYEQYF
abundance: many; d_gene: -; j_gene: TRBJ2-7; v_gene: TRBV28; CDR3nt: TGTGCCAGCAGTTTATCCTATATGGTCGAGCAGTACTTC; CDR3aa: CASSLSYMVEQYF
abundance: many; d_gene: -; j_gene: TRBJ2-2; v_gene: TRBV12-3/TRBV12-4; CDR3nt: TGTGCCAGCAGTTACCGACTAGCGAACACCGGGGAGCTGTTTTTT; CDR3aa: CASSYRLANTGELFF
abundance: many; d_gene: -; j_gene: TRBJ2-2; v_gene: TRBV28; CDR3nt: TGTGCCAGCTCGAAAAAGGTTTTAGAGCTGTTTTTT; CDR3aa: CASSKKVLELFF
abundance: many; d_gene: -; j_gene: TRBJ2-7; v_gene: TRBV6-1; CDR3nt: TGTGCCAGCAGTGAACGGGCAGGGACCTCCTACGAGCAGTACTTC; CDR3aa: CASSERAGTSYEQYF
abundance: few; d_gene: -; j_gene: TRBJ2-5; v_gene: TRBV5-1; CDR3nt: TGCGCCAGCAGCTTGGGGAAAATGCGAGAGACCCAGTACTTC; CDR3aa: CASSLGKMRETQYF
abundance: many; d_gene: -; j_gene: TRBJ1-1; v_gene: TRBV6-2/TRBV6-3; CDR3nt: TGTGCCAGCAGTTGGGTGCAGGCCACTGAAGCTTTCTTT; CDR3aa: CASSWVQATEAFF
abundance: few; d_gene: TRBD2; j_gene: TRBJ2-1; v_gene: TRBV19; CDR3nt: TGTGCCAGTAGTATGCAACTAGCGGGGGACTCCTACAATGAGCAGTTCTTC; CDR3aa: CASSMQLAGDSYNEQFF
abundance: many; d_gene: -; j_gene: TRBJ2-7; v_gene: TRBV6-2/TRBV6-3; CDR3nt: TGTGCCAGCAGTTTCTTCTCGACAGTCGAGCAGTACTTC; CDR3aa: CASSFFSTVEQYF
abundance: many; d_gene: TRBD2; j_gene: TRBJ2-7; v_gene: TRBV5-1; CDR3nt: TGCGCCAGCAGCCGGCGGGAGGGGTACGAGCAGTACTTC; CDR3aa: CASSRREGYEQYF
abundance: many; d_gene: -; j_gene: TRBJ2-2; v_gene: TRBV12-3/TRBV12-4; CDR3nt: TGTGCCAGCAGCTTCACCGGGGAGCTGTTTTTT; CDR3aa: CASSFTGELFF
abundance: many; d_gene: -; j_gene: TRBJ2-1; v_gene: TRBV30; CDR3nt: TGTGCCTGGAGTGTACAGGGTAATGAGCAGTTCTTC; CDR3aa: CAWSVQGNEQFF
abundance: -; d_gene: -; j_gene: TRBJ2-1; v_gene: TRBV4-2; CDR3nt: TGTGCCAGCAGCCAAGATTCCCCCAGCCGGACCTACAATGAGCAGTTCTTC; CDR3aa: CASSQDSPSRTYNEQFF
abundance: many; d_gene: TRBD2; j_gene: TRBJ2-5; v_gene: TRBV10-3; CDR3nt: TGTGCCATCAGTGAATTAGCGGGAGTGGAGACCCAGTACTTC; CDR3aa: CAISELAGVETQYF
abundance: many; d_gene: -; j_gene: TRBJ2-5; v_gene: TRBV20-1; CDR3nt: TGCAGTGCTAGAGACGGTTGGGGGGCGCAGGAGACCCAGTACTTC; CDR3aa: CSARDGWGAQETQYF
abundance: many; d_gene: -; j_gene: TRBJ1-2; v_gene: TRBV20-1; CDR3nt: TGCAGTGCTAGGTATCGGAACTATGGCTACACCTTC; CDR3aa: CSARYRNYGYTF
abundance: -; d_gene: -; j_gene: TRBJ1-1; v_gene: TRBV5-1; CDR3nt: TGCGCCAGCAGCTGGGGCGTGGGGGAAGGGAGCACTGAAGCTTTCTTT; CDR3aa: CASSWGVGEGSTEAFF
abundance: many; d_gene: -; j_gene: TRBJ2-7; v_gene: TRBV7-3; CDR3nt: TGTGCCAGCAGCTTAACAGGGATCTACGAGCAGTACTTC; CDR3aa: CASSLTGIYEQYF
abundance: many; d_gene: -; j_gene: TRBJ1-3; v_gene: TRBV20-1; CDR3nt: TGCAGTGCTAGTCAACAGGGCTCTGGAAACACCATATATTTT; CDR3aa: CSASQQGSGNTIYF
abundance: many; d_gene: -; j_gene: TRBJ2-3; v_gene: TRBV25-1; CDR3nt: TGTGCCAGCAGTCCTCAAGGGGCGCAATGGGATACGCAGTATTTT; CDR3aa: CASSPQGAQWDTQYF
abundance: -; d_gene: TRBD1; j_gene: TRBJ2-2; v_gene: TRBV7-3; CDR3nt: TGTGCCAGCAGCTTTGACAGGGGGCACGGCGGGGAGCTGTTTTTT; CDR3aa: CASSFDRGHGGELFF
abundance: many; d_gene: -; j_gene: TRBJ2-3; v_gene: TRBV28; CDR3nt: TGTGCCAGCAGCCCCGTGGGGGCAGATACGCAGTATTTT; CDR3aa: CASSPVGADTQYF
abundance: many; d_gene: TRBD1; j_gene: TRBJ2-5; v_gene: TRBV28; CDR3nt: TGTGCCAGCAGTTTAAACCGGGACAGACCACGGGAGACCCAGTACTTC; CDR3aa: CASSLNRDRPRETQYF
abundance: many; d_gene: TRBD1; j_gene: TRBJ1-5; v_gene: TRBV12-3/TRBV12-4; CDR3nt: TGTGCCAGCACCCCGGGACAGGGTGCTGATCAGCCCCAGCATTTT; CDR3aa: CASTPGQGADQPQHF
abundance: -; d_gene: -; j_gene: TRBJ2-4; v_gene: TRBV12-3/TRBV12-4; CDR3nt: TGTGCCAGCAGTTTAAACGTAGGACAAGCCAAAAACATTCAGTACTTC; CDR3aa: CASSLNVGQAKNIQYF
abundance: many; d_gene: -; j_gene: TRBJ2-7; v_gene: TRBV7-2; CDR3nt: TGTGCCAGCAGCCCCAGGGTGGGGGCACCCTACGAGCAGTACTTC; CDR3aa: CASSPRVGAPYEQYF
abundance: many; d_gene: -; j_gene: TRBJ2-3; v_gene: TRBV5-1; CDR3nt: TGCGCCAGCAGCCACACCGATGGAGATACGCAGTATTTT; CDR3aa: CASSHTDGDTQYF
abundance: many; d_gene: -; j_gene: TRBJ2-4; v_gene: TRBV7-2; CDR3nt: TGTGCCAGCAGCTTAAAGGCCGACAGGATCGGGGTAGCCAAAAACATTCAGTACTTC; CDR3aa: CASSLKADRIGVAKNIQYF
abundance: few; d_gene: -; j_gene: TRBJ2-2; v_gene: TRBV7-2; CDR3nt: TGTGCCAGCTCTCGGGACTCATCCGGGGAGCTGTTTTTT; CDR3aa: CASSRDSSGELFF
abundance: few; d_gene: TRBD2; j_gene: TRBJ2-7; v_gene: TRBV5-1; CDR3nt: TGCGCCAGCAGCTTGGGGACTAGCGGGGTCGAGCAGTACTTC; CDR3aa: CASSLGTSGVEQYF
abundance: few; d_gene: TRBD1; j_gene: TRBJ1-5; v_gene: TRBV7-2; CDR3nt: TGTGCCAGCAGGTGGGACAGAGACAATCAGCCCCAGCATTTT; CDR3aa: CASRWDRDNQPQHF
abundance: few; d_gene: -; j_gene: TRBJ1-1; v_gene: TRBV28; CDR3nt: TGTGCCAGCCATGAGTCTATGACCTCCCCCCGCACTGAAGCTTTCTTT; CDR3aa: CASHESMTSPRTEAFF
abundance: many; d_gene: TRBD2; j_gene: TRBJ2-1; v_gene: TRBV9; CDR3nt: TGTGCCAGCAGCGCCGGGACTAGCTTCAATGAGCAGTTCTTC; CDR3aa: CASSAGTSFNEQFF
abundance: many; d_gene: TRBD2; j_gene: TRBJ2-1; v_gene: TRBV30; CDR3nt: TGTGCCTGGAGTGTAAGGCTAGCGGGAGTAAATGAGCAGTTCTTC; CDR3aa: CAWSVRLAGVNEQFF
abundance: many; d_gene: TRBD1; j_gene: TRBJ1-1; v_gene: TRBV6-6; CDR3nt: TGTGCCAGCAGTTACTCTGACAGGGGGCTCACTGAAGCTTTCTTT; CDR3aa: CASSYSDRGLTEAFF
abundance: few; d_gene: -; j_gene: TRBJ1-2; v_gene: TRBV3-1; CDR3nt: TGTGCCAGCAGCCAAACAGGCGACTATGGCTACACCTTC; CDR3aa: CASSQTGDYGYTF
abundance: -; d_gene: TRBD1; j_gene: TRBJ1-1; v_gene: TRBV11-1; CDR3nt: TGTTCCAGCATCTCCCTTTCAGGGGGCGCAACTGAAGCTTTCTTT; CDR3aa: CSSISLSGGATEAFF
abundance: many; d_gene: TRBD1; j_gene: TRBJ2-1; v_gene: TRBV7-6; CDR3nt: TGTGCCAGCAGCTTAGCGCTGGGACAGGGGAGGAATGAGCAGTTCTTC; CDR3aa: CASSLALGQGRNEQFF
abundance: few; d_gene: TRBD2; j_gene: TRBJ2-1; v_gene: TRBV4-1; CDR3nt: TGCGCCAGCAGCCAAGACGCGATAGCGGGGCGAGAGCAGTTCTTC; CDR3aa: CASSQDAIAGREQFF
abundance: many; d_gene: TRBD1; j_gene: TRBJ2-7; v_gene: TRBV6-1; CDR3nt: TGTGCCAGCAGCAACTCCAGGACAGGGGGCGATCTATACGAGCAGTACTTC; CDR3aa: CASSNSRTGGDLYEQYF
abundance: many; d_gene: TRBD2; j_gene: TRBJ2-7; v_gene: TRBV12-3/TRBV12-4; CDR3nt: TGTGCCAGCACTATTAGCGGGAGTTACGAGCAGTACTTC; CDR3aa: CASTISGSYEQYF
abundance: many; d_gene: TRBD1; j_gene: TRBJ2-1; v_gene: TRBV24-1; CDR3nt: TGTGCCACCAGTGGGACAGGGGAGTGGAGCTACAATGAGCAGTTCTTC; CDR3aa: CATSGTGEWSYNEQFF
abundance: many; d_gene: -; j_gene: TRBJ1-1; v_gene: TRBV5-6; CDR3nt: TGTGCCAGCAGCTATGGACAGACACTCACTGAAGCTTTCTTT; CDR3aa: CASSYGQTLTEAFF
abundance: many; d_gene: -; j_gene: TRBJ1-2; v_gene: TRBV15; CDR3nt: TGTGCCACCAGCAGCCGATCACCGTATGGCTACACCTTC; CDR3aa: CATSSRSPYGYTF
abundance: many; d_gene: TRBD1; j_gene: TRBJ2-1; v_gene: TRBV12-3/TRBV12-4; CDR3nt: TGTGCCAGCAGTTTAGGGACAGGGGGCGATGAGCAGTTCTTC; CDR3aa: CASSLGTGGDEQFF
abundance: many; d_gene: TRBD1; j_gene: TRBJ1-4; v_gene: TRBV28; CDR3nt: TGTGCCAGCAGCCTGCCCGGACAGGGGCTTAATGAAAAACTGTTTTTT; CDR3aa: CASSLPGQGLNEKLFF
abundance: many; d_gene: -; j_gene: TRBJ2-7; v_gene: TRBV10-3; CDR3nt: TGTGCCATCAGTGAGTCTGGGAGCTCCTACGAGCAGTACTTC; CDR3aa: CAISESGSSYEQYF